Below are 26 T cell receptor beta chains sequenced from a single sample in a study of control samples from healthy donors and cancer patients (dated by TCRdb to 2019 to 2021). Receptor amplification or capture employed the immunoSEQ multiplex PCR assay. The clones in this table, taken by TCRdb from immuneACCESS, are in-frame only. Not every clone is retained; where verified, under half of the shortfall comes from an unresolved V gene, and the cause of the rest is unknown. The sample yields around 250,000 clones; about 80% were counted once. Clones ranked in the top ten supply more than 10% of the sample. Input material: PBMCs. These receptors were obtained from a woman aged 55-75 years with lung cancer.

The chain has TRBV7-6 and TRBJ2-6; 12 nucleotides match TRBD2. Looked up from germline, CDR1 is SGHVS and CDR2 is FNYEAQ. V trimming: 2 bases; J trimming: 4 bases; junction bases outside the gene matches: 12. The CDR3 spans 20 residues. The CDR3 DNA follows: TGTGCCAGCAGCTTAACTCCCCCCGGGACTAGCGGGTACGGGGCCAACGTCCTGACTTTC. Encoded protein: CASSLTPPGTSGYGANVLTF.

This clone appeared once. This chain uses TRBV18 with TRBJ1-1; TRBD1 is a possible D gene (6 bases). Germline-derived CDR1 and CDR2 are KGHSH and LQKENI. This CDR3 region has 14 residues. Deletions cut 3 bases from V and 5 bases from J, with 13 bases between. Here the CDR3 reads CASSPLDRTTEAFF. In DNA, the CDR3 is TGTGCCAGCTCACCCCTCGACAGGACAACTGAAGCTTTCTTT.

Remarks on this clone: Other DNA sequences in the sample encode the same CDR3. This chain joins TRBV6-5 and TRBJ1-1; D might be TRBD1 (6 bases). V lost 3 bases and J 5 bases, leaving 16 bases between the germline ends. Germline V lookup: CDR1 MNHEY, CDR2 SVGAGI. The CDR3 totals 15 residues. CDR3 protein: CASSYSGVGGTEAFF. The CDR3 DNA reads TGTGCCAGCAGTTATTCAGGGGTTGGGGGGACTGAAGCTTTCTTT.

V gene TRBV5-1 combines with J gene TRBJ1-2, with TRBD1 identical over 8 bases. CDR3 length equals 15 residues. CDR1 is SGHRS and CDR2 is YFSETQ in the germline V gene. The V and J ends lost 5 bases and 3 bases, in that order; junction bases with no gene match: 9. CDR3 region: CASRRDPGQDYGYTF. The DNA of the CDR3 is TGCGCCAGCAGACGCGACCCGGGACAGGACTATGGCTACACCTTC. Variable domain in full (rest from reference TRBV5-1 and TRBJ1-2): KAGVTQTPRYLIKTRGQQVTLSCSPISGHRSVSWYQQTPGQGLQFLFEYFSETQRNKGNFPGRFSGRQFSNSRSEMNVSTLELGDSALYLCASRRDPGQDYGYTFGSGTRLTVV.

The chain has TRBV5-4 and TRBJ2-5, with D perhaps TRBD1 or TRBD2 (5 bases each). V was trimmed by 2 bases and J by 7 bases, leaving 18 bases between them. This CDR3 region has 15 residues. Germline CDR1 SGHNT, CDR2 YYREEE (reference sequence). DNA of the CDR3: TGTGCCAGCAGCTTTCGGGGCCAAGTCAAGGGGACCCAGTACTTC. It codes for CASSFRGQVKGTQYF. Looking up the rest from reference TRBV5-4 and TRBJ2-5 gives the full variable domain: ETGVTQSPTHLIKTRGQQVTLRCSSQSGHNTVSWYQQALGQGPQFIFQYYREEENGRGNFPPRFSGLQFPNYSSELNVNALELDDSALYLCASSFRGQVKGTQYFGPGTRLLVL.

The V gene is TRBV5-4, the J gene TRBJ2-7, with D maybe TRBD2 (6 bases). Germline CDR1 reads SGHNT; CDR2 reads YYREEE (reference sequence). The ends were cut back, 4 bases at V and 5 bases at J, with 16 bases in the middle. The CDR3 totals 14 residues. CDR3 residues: CASSLRDLADEQYF. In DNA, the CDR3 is TGTGCCAGCAGCCTTCGGGACTTGGCGGACGAGCAGTACTTC.

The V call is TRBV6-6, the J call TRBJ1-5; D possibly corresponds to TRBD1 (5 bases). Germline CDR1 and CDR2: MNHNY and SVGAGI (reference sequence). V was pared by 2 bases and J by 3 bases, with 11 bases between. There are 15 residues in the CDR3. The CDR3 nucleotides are TGTGCCAGCAGTTACGGGGGGTCTGACAATCAGCCCCAGCATTTT. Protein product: CASSYGGSDNQPQHF.

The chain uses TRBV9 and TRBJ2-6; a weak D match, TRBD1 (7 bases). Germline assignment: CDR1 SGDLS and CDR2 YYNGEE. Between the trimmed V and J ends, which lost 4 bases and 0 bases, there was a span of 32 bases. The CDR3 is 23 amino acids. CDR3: CASSNSRQGGHLLTTSGANVLTF. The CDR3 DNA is TGTGCCAGCAGCAACAGCCGACAGGGAGGACATTTACTGACGACCTCTGGGGCCAACGTCCTGACTTTC.

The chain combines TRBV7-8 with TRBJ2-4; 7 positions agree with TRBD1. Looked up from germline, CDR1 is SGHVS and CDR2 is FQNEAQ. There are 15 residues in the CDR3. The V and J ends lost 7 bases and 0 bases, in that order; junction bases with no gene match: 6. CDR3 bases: TGTGCCAGCACCTCAGACAGGGCAGCCAAAAACATTCAGTACTTC. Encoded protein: CASTSDRAAKNIQYF.

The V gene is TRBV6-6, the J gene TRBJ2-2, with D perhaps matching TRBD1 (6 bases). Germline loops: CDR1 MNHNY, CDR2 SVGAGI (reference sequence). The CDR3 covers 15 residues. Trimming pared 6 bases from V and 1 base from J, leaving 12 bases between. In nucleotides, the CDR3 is TGTGCCAGCAGCCAAAAGACAGGGAACACCGGGGAGCTGTTTTTT. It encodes CASSQKTGNTGELFF.

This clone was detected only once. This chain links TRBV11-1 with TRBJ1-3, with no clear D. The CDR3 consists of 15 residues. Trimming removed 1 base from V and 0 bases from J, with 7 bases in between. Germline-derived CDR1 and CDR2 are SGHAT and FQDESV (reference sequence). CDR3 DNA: TGTGCCAGCAGCTTAGGAGCAGCCTCTGGAAACACCATATATTTT. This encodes CASSLGAASGNTIYF.

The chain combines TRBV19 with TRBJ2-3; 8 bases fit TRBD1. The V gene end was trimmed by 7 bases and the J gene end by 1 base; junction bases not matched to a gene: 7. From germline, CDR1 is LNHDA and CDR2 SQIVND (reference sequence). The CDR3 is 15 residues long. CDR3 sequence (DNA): TGTGCCAGTAAAGACAGGGGTAGAGGCACAGATACGCAGTATTTT. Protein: CASKDRGRGTDTQYF.

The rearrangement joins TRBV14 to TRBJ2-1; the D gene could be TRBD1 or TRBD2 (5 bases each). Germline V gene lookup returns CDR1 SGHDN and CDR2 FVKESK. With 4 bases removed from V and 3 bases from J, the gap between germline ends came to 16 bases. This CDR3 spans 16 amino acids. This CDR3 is CASSPALTGRYNEQFF. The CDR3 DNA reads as TGTGCCAGCAGCCCCGCTTTAACGGGACGCTACAATGAGCAGTTCTTC.

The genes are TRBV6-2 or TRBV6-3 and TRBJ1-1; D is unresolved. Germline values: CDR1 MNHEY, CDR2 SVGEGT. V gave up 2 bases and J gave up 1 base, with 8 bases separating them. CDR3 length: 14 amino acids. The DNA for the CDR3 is TGTGCCAGCAGTTACACGACATCGAACACTGAAGCTTTCTTT. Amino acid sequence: CASSYTTSNTEAFF.

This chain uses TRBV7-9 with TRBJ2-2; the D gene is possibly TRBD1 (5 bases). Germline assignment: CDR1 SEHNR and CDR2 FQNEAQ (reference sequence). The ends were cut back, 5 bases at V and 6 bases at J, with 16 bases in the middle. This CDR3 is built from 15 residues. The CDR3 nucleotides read TGTGCCAGCAGCCCCGACGGCAGGGTACCCGGGGAGCTGTTTTTT. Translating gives CASSPDGRVPGELFF.

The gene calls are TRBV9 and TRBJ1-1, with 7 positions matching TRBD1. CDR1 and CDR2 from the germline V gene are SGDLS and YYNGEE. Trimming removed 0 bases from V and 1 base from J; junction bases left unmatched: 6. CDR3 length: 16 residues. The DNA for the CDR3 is TGTGCCAGCAGCGTAGGGACAGGCCTAAGGAACACTGAAGCTTTCTTT. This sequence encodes CASSVGTGLRNTEAFF. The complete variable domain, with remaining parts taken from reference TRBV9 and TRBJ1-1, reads DSGVTQTPKHLITATGQRVTLRCSPRSGDLSVYWYQQSLDQGLQFLIQYYNGEERAKGNILERFSAQQFPDLHSELNLSSLELGDSALYFCASSVGTGLRNTEAFFGQGTRLTVV.

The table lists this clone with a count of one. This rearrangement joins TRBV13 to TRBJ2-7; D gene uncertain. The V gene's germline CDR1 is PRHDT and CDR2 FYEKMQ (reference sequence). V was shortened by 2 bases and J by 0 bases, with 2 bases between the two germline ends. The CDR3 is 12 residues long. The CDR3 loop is CASSLNSYEQYF. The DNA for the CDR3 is TGTGCCAGCAGCTTAAACTCCTACGAGCAGTACTTC.

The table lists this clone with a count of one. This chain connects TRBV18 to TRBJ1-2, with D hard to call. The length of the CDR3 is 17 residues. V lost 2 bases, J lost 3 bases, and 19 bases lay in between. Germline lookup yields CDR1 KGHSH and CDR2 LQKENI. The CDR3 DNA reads TGTGCCAGCTCACCAGTAGAGGTTTGGGGAACCTACTATGGCTACACCTTC. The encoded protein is CASSPVEVWGTYYGYTF.

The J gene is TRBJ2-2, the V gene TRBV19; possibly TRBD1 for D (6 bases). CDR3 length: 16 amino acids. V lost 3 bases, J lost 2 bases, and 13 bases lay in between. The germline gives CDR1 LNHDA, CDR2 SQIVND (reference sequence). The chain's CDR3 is CASSIPTGYNTGELFF. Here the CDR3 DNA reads TGTGCCAGTAGTATCCCGACAGGCTATAACACCGGGGAGCTGTTTTTT.

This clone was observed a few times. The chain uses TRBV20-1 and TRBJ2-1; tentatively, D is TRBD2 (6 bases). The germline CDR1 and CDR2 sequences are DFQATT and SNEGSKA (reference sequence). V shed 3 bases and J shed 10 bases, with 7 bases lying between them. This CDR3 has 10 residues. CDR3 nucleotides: TGCAGTGCTAGCGGACTAGAGCAGTTCTTC. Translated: CSASGLEQFF.

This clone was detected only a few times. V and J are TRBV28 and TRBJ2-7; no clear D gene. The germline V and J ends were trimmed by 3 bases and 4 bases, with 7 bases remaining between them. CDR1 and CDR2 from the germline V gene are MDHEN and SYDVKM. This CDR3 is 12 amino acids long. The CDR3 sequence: CASSLVDYEQYF. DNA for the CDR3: TGTGCCAGCAGTTTGGTCGATTACGAGCAGTACTTC.

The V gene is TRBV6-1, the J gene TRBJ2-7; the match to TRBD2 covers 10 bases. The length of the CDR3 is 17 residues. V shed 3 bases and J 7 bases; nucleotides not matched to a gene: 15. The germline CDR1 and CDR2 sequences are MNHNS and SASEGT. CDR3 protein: CASSEIPLAGPRREQYF. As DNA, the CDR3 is TGTGCCAGCAGTGAGATCCCACTAGCGGGGCCTCGCAGGGAGCAGTACTTC.

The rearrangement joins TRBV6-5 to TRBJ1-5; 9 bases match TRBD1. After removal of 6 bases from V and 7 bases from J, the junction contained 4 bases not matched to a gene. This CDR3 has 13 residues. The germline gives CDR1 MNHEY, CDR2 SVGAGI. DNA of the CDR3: TGTGCCAGCAGCGACAGGGGGGACCAGCCCCAGCATTTT. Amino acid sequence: CASSDRGDQPQHF.

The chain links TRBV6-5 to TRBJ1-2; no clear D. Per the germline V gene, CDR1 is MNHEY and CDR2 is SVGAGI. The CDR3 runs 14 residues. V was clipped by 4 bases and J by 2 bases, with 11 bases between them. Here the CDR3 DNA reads TGTGCCAGCAGTTCCCGGACGTCCAACTATGGCTACACCTTC. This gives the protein CASSSRTSNYGYTF.

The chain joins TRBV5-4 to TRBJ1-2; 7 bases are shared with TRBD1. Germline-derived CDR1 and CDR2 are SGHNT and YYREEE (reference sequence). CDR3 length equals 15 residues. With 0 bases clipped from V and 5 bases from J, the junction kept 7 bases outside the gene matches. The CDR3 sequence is CASSLEGAGKYGYTF. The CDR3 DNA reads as TGTGCCAGCAGCTTGGAGGGGGCAGGGAAGTATGGCTACACCTTC.

CDR3 region: CATSDATENYGYTF. The CDR3 DNA reads as TGTGCCACCAGTGATGCGACTGAAAACTATGGCTACACCTTC. The J gene is TRBJ1-2, the V gene TRBV24-1; D call uncertain. CDR1 and CDR2 from the germline V gene are KGHDR and SFDVKD. The V end lost 3 bases, the J end lost 2 bases, and 9 bases lay between the germline ends. The length of the CDR3 is 14 residues.